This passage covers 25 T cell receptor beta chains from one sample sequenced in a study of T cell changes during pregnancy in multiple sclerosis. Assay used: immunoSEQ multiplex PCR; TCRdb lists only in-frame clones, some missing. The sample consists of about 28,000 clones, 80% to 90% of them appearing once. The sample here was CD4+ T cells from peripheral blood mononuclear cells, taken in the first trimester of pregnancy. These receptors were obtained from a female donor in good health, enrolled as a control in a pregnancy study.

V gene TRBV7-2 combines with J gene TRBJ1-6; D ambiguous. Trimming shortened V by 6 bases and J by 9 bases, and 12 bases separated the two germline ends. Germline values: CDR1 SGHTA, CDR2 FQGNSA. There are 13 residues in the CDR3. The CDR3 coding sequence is TGTGCCAGCAGAGCGGAGGGCGTTTCACCCCTCCACTTT. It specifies CASRAEGVSPLHF.

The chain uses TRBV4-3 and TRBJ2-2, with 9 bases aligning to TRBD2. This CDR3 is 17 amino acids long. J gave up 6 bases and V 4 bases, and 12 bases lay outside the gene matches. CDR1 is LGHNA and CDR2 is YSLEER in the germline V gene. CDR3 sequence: CASSPPGGRAFPGELFF. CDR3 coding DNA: TGCGCCAGCAGCCCACCCGGCGGGAGGGCCTTCCCCGGGGAGCTGTTTTTT.

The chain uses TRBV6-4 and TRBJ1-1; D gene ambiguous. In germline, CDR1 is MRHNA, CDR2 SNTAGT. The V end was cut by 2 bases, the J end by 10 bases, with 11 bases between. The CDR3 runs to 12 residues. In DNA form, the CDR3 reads TGTGCCAGCAGTGACCCCCGAGAGGGAGCTTTCTTT. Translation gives CASSDPREGAFF.

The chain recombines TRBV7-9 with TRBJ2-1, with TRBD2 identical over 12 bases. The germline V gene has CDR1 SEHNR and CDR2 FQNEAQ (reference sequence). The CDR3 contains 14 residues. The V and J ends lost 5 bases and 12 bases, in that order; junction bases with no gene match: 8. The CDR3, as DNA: TGTGCCAGCAGCGCTAGCGGGGGGGGAGAAGGGCAGTTCTTC. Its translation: CASSASGGGEGQFF.

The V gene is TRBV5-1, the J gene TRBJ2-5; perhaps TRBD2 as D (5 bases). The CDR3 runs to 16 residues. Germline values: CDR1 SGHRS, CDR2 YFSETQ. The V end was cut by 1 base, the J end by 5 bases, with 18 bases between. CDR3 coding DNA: TGCGCCAGCAGCTTGCGAGACTATCATTCCTTCGAGACCCAGTACTTC. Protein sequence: CASSLRDYHSFETQYF. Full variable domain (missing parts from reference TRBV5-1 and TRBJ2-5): KAGVTQTPRYLIKTRGQQVTLSCSPISGHRSVSWYQQTPGQGLQFLFEYFSETQRNKGNFPGRFSGRQFSNSRSEMNVSTLELGDSALYLCASSLRDYHSFETQYFGPGTRLLVL.

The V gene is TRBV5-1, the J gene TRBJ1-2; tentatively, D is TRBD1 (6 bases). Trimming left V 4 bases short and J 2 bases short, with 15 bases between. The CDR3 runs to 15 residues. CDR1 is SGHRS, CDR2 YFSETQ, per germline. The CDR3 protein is CASSLSTTGNYGYTF. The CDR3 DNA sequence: TGCGCCAGCAGCCTGTCTACCACAGGGAACTATGGCTACACCTTC. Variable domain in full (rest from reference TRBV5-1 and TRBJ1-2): KAGVTQTPRYLIKTRGQQVTLSCSPISGHRSVSWYQQTPGQGLQFLFEYFSETQRNKGNFPGRFSGRQFSNSRSEMNVSTLELGDSALYLCASSLSTTGNYGYTFGSGTRLTVV.

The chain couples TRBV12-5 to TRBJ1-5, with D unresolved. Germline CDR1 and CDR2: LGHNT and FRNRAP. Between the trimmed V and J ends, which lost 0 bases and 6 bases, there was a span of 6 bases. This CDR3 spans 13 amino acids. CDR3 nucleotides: TGTGCTAGTGGTTTGGTAGCCGCTCAGCCCCAGCATTTT. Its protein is CASGLVAAQPQHF. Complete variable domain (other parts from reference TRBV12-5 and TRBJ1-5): DARVTQTPRHKVTEMGQEVTMRCQPILGHNTVFWYRQTMMQGLELLAYFRNRAPLDDSGMPKDRFSAEMPDATLATLKIQPSEPRDSAVYFCASGLVAAQPQHFGDGTRLSIL.

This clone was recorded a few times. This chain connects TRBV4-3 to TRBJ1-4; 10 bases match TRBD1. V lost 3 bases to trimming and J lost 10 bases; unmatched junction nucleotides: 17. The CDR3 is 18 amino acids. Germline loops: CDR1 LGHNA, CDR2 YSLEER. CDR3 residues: CASSHYRVTGGASGKLFF. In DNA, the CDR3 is TGCGCCAGCAGCCACTACCGGGTGACAGGGGGCGCTTCTGGAAAACTGTTTTTT.

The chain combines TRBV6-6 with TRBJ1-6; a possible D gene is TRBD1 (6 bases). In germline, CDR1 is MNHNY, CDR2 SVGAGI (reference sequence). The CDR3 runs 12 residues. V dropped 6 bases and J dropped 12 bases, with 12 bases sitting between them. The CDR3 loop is CASRPDRQPLHF. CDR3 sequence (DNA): TGTGCCAGCAGACCCGACAGGCAACCCCTCCACTTT.

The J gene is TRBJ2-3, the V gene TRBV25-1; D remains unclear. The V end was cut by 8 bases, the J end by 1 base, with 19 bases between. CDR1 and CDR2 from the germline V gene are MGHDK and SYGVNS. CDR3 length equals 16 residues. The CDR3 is CASSQTGHRGTDTQYF. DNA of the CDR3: TGTGCCAGCTCCCAAACTGGGCACAGAGGCACAGATACGCAGTATTTT.

CDR3 in DNA: TGTGCCAGCAGCCAGTTTATGGGGACAGGCTACGAGCAGTACTTC. Residues: CASSQFMGTGYEQYF. This chain joins TRBV4-2 and TRBJ2-7, with 8 bases aligning to TRBD1. The germline CDR1 and CDR2 sequences are LGHNA and YNFKEQ. Germline trimming cut 3 bases from V and 3 bases from J; bases unmatched to any gene: 7. The CDR3 spans 15 residues.

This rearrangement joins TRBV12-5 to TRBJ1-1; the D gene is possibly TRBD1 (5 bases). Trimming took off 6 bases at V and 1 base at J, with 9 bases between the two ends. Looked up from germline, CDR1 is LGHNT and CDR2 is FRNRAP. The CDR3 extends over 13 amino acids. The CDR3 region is CASGLQANTEAFF. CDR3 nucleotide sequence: TGTGCTAGTGGCTTACAGGCGAACACTGAAGCTTTCTTT.

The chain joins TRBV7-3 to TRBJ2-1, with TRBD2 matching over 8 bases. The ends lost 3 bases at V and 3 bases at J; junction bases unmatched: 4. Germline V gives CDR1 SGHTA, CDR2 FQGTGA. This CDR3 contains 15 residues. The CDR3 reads CASSFVAGNYNEQFF. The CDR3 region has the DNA TGTGCCAGCAGCTTCGTAGCGGGAAACTACAATGAGCAGTTCTTC.

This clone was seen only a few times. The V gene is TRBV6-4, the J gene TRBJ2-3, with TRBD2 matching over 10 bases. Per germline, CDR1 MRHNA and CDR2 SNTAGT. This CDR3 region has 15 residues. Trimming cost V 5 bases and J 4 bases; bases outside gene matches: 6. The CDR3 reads CASSLSSGSPDTQYF. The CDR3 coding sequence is TGTGCCAGCAGTTTGTCTAGCGGGAGCCCAGATACGCAGTATTTT.

The CDR3 reads CASSSPYASGYEQYF. CDR3 DNA: TGTGCCAGCAGTTCTCCCTACGCTAGCGGCTACGAGCAGTACTTC. The chain links TRBV28 to TRBJ2-7; 7 bases line up with TRBD2. Germline-derived CDR1 and CDR2 are MDHEN and SYDVKM. V shed 4 bases, J shed 3 bases, and the junction held 9 bases outside the gene matches. There are 15 residues in the CDR3.

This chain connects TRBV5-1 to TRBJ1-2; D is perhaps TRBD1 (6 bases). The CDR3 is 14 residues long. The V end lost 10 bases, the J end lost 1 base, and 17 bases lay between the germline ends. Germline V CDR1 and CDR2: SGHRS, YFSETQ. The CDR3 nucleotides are TGCGCCTGTGGCCAGGGGACCGATAACTATGGCTACACCTTC. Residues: CACGQGTDNYGYTF. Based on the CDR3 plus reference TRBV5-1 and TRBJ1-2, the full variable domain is KAGVTQTPRYLIKTRGQQVTLSCSPISGHRSVSWYQQTPGQGLQFLFEYFSETQRNKGNFPGRFSGRQFSNSRSEMNVSTLELGDSALYLCACGQGTDNYGYTFGSGTRLTVV.

In DNA, the CDR3 is TGTGCCAGCAGCCCCTGGGACAGGGTTATCACCGGGGAGCTGTTTTTT. Translating gives CASSPWDRVITGELFF. The chain is built from TRBV27 and TRBJ2-2, with TRBD1 matching 9 bases. V shed 6 bases and J 4 bases; nucleotides not matched to a gene: 9. This CDR3 is built from 16 residues. Germline V gene data show CDR1 as MNHEY and CDR2 as SMNVEV (reference sequence).

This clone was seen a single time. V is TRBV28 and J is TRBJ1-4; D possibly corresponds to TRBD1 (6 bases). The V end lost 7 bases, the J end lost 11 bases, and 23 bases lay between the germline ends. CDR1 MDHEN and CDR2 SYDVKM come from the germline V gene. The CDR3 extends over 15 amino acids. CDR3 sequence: CASIRGGMEARKLFF. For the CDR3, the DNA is TGTGCCAGCATCAGGGGCGGTATGGAGGCTCGGAAACTGTTTTTT.

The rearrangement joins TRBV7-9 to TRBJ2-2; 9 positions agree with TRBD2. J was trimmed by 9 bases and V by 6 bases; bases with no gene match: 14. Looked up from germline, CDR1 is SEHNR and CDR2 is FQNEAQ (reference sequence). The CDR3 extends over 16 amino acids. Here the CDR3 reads CASRPGRLAANRELFF. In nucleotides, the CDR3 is TGTGCCAGCAGGCCTGGAAGACTAGCGGCCAATCGGGAGCTGTTTTTT.

The CDR3 reads CASSPGLAGKGWELFF. CDR3 nucleotide sequence: TGTGCCAGCAGCCCAGGACTAGCGGGAAAAGGCTGGGAGCTGTTTTTT. The genes are TRBV9 and TRBJ2-2, with TRBD2 identical over 12 bases. Trimming took 4 bases from V and 9 from J; bases not matched to a gene: 10. Germline V CDR1 and CDR2: SGDLS, YYNGEE. The CDR3 covers 16 residues.

CDR3 residues: CASSLAPRGSADTQYF. The CDR3 DNA is TGTGCCAGCTCACTTGCGCCCAGGGGATCAGCAGATACGCAGTATTTT. V usage is TRBV18 and J usage is TRBJ2-3; a weak D match, TRBD1 (6 bases). This CDR3 spans 16 amino acids. Trimming stripped 4 bases from V and 4 bases from J, with 18 bases between. Germline lookup yields CDR1 KGHSH and CDR2 LQKENI.

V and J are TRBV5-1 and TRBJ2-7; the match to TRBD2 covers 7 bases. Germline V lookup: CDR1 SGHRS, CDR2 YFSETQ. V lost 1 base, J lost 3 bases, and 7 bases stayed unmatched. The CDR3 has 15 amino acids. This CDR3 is CASSLLASGNYEQYF. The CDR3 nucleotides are TGCGCCAGCAGCTTGTTGGCTAGCGGAAACTACGAGCAGTACTTC. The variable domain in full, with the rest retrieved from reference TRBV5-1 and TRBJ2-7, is KAGVTQTPRYLIKTRGQQVTLSCSPISGHRSVSWYQQTPGQGLQFLFEYFSETQRNKGNFPGRFSGRQFSNSRSEMNVSTLELGDSALYLCASSLLASGNYEQYFGPGTRLTVT.

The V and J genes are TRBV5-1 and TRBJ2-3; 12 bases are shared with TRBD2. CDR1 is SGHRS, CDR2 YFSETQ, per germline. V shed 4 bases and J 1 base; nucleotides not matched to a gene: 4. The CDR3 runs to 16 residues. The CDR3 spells CASSRRLAGGTDTQYF. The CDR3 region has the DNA TGCGCCAGCAGCCGGAGACTAGCGGGGGGCACAGATACGCAGTATTTT. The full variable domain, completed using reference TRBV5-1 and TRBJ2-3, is KAGVTQTPRYLIKTRGQQVTLSCSPISGHRSVSWYQQTPGQGLQFLFEYFSETQRNKGNFPGRFSGRQFSNSRSEMNVSTLELGDSALYLCASSRRLAGGTDTQYFGPGTRLTVL.

The CDR3, as DNA: TGCGCCGGAGGGACAGGGGCCGGGAATGAGCAGTTCTTC. It yields the protein CAGGTGAGNEQFF. V is TRBV5-1 and J is TRBJ2-1, with 10 bases identical to TRBD1. The CDR3 contains 13 residues. The J segment lost 7 bases and the V segment lost 10 bases, leaving 8 bases of the junction unmatched. The germline gives CDR1 SGHRS, CDR2 YFSETQ.

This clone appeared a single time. Here the CDR3 reads CASRAIGAYEQYF. The DNA for the CDR3 is TGTGCCAGCAGAGCCATTGGAGCCTACGAGCAGTACTTC. The J gene is TRBJ2-7, the V gene TRBV6-1; D remains unclear. The CDR3 has 13 residues. Trimming removed 6 bases from V and 2 bases from J, with 11 bases in between. Germline-derived CDR1 and CDR2 are MNHNS and SASEGT.